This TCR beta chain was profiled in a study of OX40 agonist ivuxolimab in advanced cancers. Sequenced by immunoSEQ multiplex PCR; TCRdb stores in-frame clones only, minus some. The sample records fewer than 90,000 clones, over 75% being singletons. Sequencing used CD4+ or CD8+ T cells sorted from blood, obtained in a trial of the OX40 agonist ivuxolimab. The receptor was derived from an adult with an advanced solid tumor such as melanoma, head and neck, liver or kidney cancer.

This CDR3 reads CASSPPDRVGNIQYF. Written as DNA, the CDR3 is TGTGCCAGCAGCCCACCGGACAGGGTTGGAAACATTCAGTACTTC. The V and J genes are TRBV28 and TRBJ2-4; 8 positions match TRBD1. The CDR3 runs 15 residues. Germline values: CDR1 MDHEN, CDR2 SYDVKM. V was clipped by 6 bases and J by 6 bases; unmatched bases: 10.